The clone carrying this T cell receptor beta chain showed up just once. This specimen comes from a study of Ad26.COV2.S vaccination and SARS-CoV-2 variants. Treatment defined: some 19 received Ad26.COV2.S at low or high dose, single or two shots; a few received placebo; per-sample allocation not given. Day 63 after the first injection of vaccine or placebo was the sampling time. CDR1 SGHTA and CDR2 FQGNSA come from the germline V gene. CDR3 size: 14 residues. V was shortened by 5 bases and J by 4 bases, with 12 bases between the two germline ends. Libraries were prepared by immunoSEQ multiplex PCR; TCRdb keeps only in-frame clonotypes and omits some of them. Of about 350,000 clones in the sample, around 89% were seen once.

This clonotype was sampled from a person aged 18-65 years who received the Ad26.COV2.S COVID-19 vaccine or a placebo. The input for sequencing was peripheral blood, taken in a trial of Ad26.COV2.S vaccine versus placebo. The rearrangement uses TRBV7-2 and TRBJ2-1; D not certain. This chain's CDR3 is CASSPLFSYNEQFF. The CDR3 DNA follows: TGTGCCAGCAGCCCCCTTTTTTCTTACAATGAGCAGTTCTTC.